This T cell receptor beta chain emerged from a study of blood T cell repertoires in COVID-19. Study-level background: The cDNA or gDNA used as material had been derived from T cells, B-cell-depleted T cells, or PBMCs.

Study processing details: By means of reference gene primer amplification, nucleated cell counts were estimated. TCRdb's table, derived via immunoSEQ multiplex PCR, lists solely in-frame clones and lacks some. Clonal size and the V and J genes are those of that table, whereas D and trimming came from the DNA. The sample includes more than 300,000 clones, approximately 91% seen only once; the top ten take around 0.94%. Germline CDR1 and CDR2: MGHRA and YSYEKL. With 2 bases clipped from V and 7 bases from J, the junction kept 17 bases outside the gene matches. The CDR3 covers 18 residues. Enrolled through a virtual design, the participants were between roughly 18 and 95 years of age and came from under 30 US areas.

The rearrangement uses TRBV4-1 and TRBJ2-1, with 7 nucleotides matching TRBD1. This clonotype was obtained from a woman aged 40-49 years who had been exposed to COVID-19. The sample taken for sequencing was PBMCs or T cells enriched from blood (not recorded which). The CDR3 reads CASSQIRGPLGRANEQFF. The CDR3 nucleotides are TGCGCCAGCAGCCAAATAAGGGGGCCACTTGGACGGGCGAATGAGCAGTTCTTC.